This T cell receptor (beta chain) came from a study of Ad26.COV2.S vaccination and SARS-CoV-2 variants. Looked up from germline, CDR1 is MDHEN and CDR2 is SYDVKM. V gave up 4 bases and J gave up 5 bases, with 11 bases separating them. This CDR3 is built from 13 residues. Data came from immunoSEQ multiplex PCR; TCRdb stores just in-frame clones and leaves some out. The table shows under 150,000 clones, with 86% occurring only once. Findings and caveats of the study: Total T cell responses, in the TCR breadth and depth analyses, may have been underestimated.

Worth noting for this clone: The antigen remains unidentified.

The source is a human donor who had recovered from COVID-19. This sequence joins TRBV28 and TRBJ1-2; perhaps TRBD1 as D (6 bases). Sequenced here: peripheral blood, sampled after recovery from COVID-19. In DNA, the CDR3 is TGTGCCAGCAGTTCGAGGGGGGGATATGGCTACACCTTC. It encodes CASSSRGGYGYTF.